In this sample, the clone carrying this T cell receptor beta chain turned up many times. The antigen is not known. One end of the junction is discordant with germline, which a read error may explain. This entry belongs to a study of identical twins. Overall study results and limits: Researchers reported weaker excess twin sharing in beta out-of-frame sequences.

Through template switching, a universal primer site was introduced, and the cDNA contained unique molecular identifiers. One entry per CDR3 protein results from TCRdb running MiXCR on the 5' RACE reads. This sample has roughly 480,000 distinct CDR3 sequences, with around 24% found just once. This CDR3 comprises 13 residues. Per germline, CDR1 SGHRS and CDR2 YFSETQ. This sample was shared with a second study, whose subject was T cells expressing NK-cell markers. This second study notes: HCMV specificity was not established for the expanded NKG2C+ T cell clones.

This chain joins TRBV5-1 and TRBJ2-6; D possibly corresponds to TRBD1 (5 bases). Sample: CD4+ T cells sorted from blood. The receptor was derived from a woman between 18 and 30 years old in good health. The CDR3 loop is CASRDSGANVLTF. CDR3 bases: TGTGCCAGCAGGGACTCTGGGGCCAACGTCCTGACTTTC.